This TCR beta chain is from a study of blood T cell repertoires in COVID-19. In the authors' workflow: From reference gene primer amplification, estimates of nucleated cell counts were derived. Produced via immunoSEQ multiplex PCR; TCRdb's table is partial and in-frame only. V, J and clone size are those of that table, while D and trimming were read from the DNA. The table has about 160,000 clones, roughly 85% seen once. V shed 5 bases, J shed 3 bases, and the junction held 13 bases outside the gene matches. In germline, CDR1 is MDHEN, CDR2 SYDVKM. This CDR3 is 17 amino acids long. The sequenced sample was peripheral blood. This receptor was identified in a man between 65 and 79 years old with acute or convalescent COVID-19. J is TRBJ2-3 and V is TRBV28, with 8 bases matching TRBD1. The DNA for the CDR3 is TGTGCCAGCAGTCTAGTTTTGGGTGGGACAGGAACAGATACGCAGTATTTT. The encoded protein is CASSLVLGGTGTDTQYF.